Included here is one TCR beta chain sequence, with context. Germline loops: CDR1 SGHKS, CDR2 YYEKEE (reference sequence). With V trimmed by 0 bases and J by 5 bases, 7 bases remained unmatched. The CDR3 has 16 residues. The assay was immunoSEQ multiplex PCR, and TCRdb's table has in-frame clones only and misses some. The sample lists roughly 100,000 clones, about 90% occurring once. The source of the sample is a study of T cell responses to AZD1222 COVID-19 vaccine. The chain has TRBV5-5 and TRBJ1-5; TRBD1 matches 8 bases. This receptor was identified in an adult in good health. Sequences were derived from peripheral blood, sampled on day 0 of AZD1222 vaccination. The CDR3 bases are TGTGCCAGCAGCTTGGTAGGGGACAGGTCTTATCAGCCCCAGCATTTT. It yields the protein CASSLVGDRSYQPQHF.